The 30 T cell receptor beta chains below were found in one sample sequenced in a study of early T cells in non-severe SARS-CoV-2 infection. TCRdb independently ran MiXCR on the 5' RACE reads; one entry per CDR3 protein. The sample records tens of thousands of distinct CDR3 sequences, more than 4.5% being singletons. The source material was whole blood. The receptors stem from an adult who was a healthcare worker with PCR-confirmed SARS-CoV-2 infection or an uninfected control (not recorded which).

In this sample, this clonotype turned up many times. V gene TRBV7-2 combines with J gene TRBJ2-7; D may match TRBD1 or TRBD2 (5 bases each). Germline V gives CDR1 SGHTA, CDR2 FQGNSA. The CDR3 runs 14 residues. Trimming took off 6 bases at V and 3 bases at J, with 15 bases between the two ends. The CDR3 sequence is CASRYPGRNYEQYF. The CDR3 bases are TGTGCCAGCAGATATCCGGGACGGAACTACGAGCAGTACTTC.

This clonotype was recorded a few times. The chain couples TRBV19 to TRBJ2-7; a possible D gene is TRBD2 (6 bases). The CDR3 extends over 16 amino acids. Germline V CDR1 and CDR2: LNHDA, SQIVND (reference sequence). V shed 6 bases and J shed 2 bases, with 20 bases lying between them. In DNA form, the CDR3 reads TGTGCCAGTAGCCCCCAAAGGGGAGGATTGGCCTACGAGCAGTACTTC. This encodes CASSPQRGGLAYEQYF.

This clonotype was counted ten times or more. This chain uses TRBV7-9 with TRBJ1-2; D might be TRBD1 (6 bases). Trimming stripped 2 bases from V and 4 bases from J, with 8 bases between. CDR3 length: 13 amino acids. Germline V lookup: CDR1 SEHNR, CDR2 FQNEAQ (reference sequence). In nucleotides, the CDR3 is TGTGCCAGCAGCTTAACGGACAGCTATGGCTACACCTTC. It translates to CASSLTDSYGYTF.

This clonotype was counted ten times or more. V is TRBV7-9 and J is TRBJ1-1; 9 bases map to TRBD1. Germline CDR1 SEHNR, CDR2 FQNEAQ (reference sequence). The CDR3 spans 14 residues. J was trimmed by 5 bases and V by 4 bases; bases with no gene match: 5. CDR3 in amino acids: CASSSTGGGTEAFF. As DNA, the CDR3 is TGTGCCAGCAGCTCTACAGGGGGCGGAACTGAAGCTTTCTTT.

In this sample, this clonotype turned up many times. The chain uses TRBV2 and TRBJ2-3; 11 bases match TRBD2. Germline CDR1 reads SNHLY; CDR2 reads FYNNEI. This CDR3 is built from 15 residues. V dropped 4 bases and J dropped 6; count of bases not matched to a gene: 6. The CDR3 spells CASSGSGGAGDTQYF. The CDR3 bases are TGTGCCAGCAGTGGTAGCGGGGGGGCAGGGGATACGCAGTATTTT.

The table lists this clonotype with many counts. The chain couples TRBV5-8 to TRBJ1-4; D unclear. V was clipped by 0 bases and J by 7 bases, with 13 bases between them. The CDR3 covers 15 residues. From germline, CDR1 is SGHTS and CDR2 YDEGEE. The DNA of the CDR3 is TGTGCCAGCAGCTTGGACCCAAGAGGAGTTGAAAAACTGTTTTTT. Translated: CASSLDPRGVEKLFF.

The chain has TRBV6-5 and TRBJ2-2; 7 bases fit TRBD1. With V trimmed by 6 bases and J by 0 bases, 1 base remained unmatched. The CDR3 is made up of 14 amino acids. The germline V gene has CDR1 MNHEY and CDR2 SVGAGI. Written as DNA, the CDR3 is TGTGCCAGCAGGGGACAGACGAACACCGGGGAGCTGTTTTTT. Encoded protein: CASRGQTNTGELFF.

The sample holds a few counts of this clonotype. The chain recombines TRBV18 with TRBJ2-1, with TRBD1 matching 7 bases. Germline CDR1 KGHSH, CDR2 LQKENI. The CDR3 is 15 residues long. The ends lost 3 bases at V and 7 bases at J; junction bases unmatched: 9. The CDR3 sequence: CASSPQQGIDNEQFF. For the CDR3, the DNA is TGTGCCAGCTCACCCCAACAGGGGATTGATAATGAGCAGTTCTTC.

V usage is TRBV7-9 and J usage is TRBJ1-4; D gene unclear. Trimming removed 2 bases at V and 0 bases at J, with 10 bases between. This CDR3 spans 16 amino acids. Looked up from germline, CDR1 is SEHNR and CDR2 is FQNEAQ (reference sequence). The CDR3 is CASSLRSGATNEKLFF. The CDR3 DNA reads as TGTGCCAGCAGCTTAAGGTCCGGTGCAACTAATGAAAAACTGTTTTTT.

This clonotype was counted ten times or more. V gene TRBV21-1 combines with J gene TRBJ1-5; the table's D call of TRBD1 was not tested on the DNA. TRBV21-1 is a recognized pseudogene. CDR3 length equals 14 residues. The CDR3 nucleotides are TGTGCCAGCGACAGGGAGGGTGTCAATCAGCCCCAGCATTTT. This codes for CASDREGVNQPQHF.

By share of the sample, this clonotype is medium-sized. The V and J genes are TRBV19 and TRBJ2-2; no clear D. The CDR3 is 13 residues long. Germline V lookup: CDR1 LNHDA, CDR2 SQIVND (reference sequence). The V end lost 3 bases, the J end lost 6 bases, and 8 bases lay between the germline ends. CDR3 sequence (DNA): TGTGCCAGTAGTATTAGTGGAGCCGGGGAGCTGTTTTTT. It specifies CASSISGAGELFF.

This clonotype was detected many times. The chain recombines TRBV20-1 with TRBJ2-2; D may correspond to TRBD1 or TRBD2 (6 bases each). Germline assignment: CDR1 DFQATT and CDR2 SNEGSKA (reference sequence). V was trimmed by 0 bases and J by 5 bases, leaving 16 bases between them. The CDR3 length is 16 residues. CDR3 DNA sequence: TGCAGTGCTAGAGATGCCACCAGGGGAGGAACCGGGGAGCTGTTTTTT. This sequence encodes CSARDATRGGTGELFF.

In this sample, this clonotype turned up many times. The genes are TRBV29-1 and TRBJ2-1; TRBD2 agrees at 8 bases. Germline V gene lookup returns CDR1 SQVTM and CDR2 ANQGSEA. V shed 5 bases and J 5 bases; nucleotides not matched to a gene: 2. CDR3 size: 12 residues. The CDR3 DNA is TGCAGCGTTTCTAGCGGGCACAATGAGCAGTTCTTC. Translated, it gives CSVSSGHNEQFF.

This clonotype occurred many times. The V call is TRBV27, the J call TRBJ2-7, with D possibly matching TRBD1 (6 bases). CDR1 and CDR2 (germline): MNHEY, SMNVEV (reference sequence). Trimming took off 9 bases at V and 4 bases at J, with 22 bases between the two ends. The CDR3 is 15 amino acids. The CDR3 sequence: CASRDIGGPLYEQYF. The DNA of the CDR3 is TGTGCCAGTCGGGATATTGGGGGCCCGTTATACGAGCAGTACTTC.

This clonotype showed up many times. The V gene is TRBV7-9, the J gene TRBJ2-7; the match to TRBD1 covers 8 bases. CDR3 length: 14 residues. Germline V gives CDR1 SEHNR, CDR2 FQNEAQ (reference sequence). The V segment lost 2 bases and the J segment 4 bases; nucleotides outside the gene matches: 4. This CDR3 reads CASSLRGQVYEQYF. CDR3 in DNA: TGTGCCAGCAGCTTAAGGGGACAGGTATACGAGCAGTACTTC.

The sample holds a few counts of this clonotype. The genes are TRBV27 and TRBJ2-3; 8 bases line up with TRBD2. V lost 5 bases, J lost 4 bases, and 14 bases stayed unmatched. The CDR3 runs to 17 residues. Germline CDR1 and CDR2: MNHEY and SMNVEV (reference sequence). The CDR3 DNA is TGTGCCAGCAGTCCGATGCGCGGGAGGCCCGCGGCAGATACGCAGTATTTT. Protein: CASSPMRGRPAADTQYF.

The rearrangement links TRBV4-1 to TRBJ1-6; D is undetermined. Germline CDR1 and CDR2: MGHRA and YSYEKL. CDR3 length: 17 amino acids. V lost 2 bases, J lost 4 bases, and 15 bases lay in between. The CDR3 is CASSQKPADTYNSPLHF. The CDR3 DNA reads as TGCGCCAGCAGCCAAAAACCCGCCGACACGTATAATTCACCCCTCCACTTT.

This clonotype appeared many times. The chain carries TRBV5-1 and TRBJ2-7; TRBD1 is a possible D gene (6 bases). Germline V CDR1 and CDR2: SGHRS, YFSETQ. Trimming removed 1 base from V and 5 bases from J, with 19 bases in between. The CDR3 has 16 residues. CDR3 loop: CASSLTGHRVIDEQYF. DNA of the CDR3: TGCGCCAGCAGCTTGACTGGCCACAGGGTAATTGACGAGCAGTACTTC.

The CDR3 coding sequence is TGTGCCACCAGCAGAGATGGGCAGGGGGTCGAGCAGTACTTC. Protein: CATSRDGQGVEQYF. V gene TRBV15 combines with J gene TRBJ2-7; the match to TRBD1 covers 7 bases. The CDR3 spans 14 residues. V shed 0 bases and J 6 bases; nucleotides not matched to a gene: 5. The germline CDR1 and CDR2 sequences are LNHNV and YYDKDF (reference sequence).

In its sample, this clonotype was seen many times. In nucleotides, the CDR3 is TGTGCCAGCAGCTCCTACAGGGGTCGAAATACTGAAGCTTTCTTT. It codes for CASSSYRGRNTEAFF. The chain carries TRBV7-9 and TRBJ1-1, with 7 positions matching TRBD1. Germline loops: CDR1 SEHNR, CDR2 FQNEAQ (reference sequence). Trimming at V came to 4 bases and at J to 5 bases, leaving 10 bases not matched to a gene. The CDR3 length is 15 residues. Drawing the rest from reference TRBV7-9 and TRBJ1-1, the complete variable domain is DTGVSQNPRHKITKRGQNVTFRCDPISEHNRLYWYRQTLGQGPEFLTYFQNEAQLEKSRLLSDRFSAERPKGSFSTLEIQRTEQGDSAMYLCASSSYRGRNTEAFFGQGTRLTVV.

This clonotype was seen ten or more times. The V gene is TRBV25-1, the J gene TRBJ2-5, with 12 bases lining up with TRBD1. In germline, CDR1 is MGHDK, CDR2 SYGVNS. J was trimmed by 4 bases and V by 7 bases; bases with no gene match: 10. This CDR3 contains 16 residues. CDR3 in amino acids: CASTEGTGGGGETQYF. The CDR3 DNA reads TGTGCCAGCACCGAGGGGACAGGGGGCGGAGGAGAGACCCAGTACTTC.

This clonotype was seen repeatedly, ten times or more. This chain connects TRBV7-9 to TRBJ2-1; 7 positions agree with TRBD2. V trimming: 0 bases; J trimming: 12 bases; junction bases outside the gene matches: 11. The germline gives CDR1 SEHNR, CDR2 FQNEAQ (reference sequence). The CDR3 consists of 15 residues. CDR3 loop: CASSLAGGPTGGQFF. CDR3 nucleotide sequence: TGTGCCAGCAGCTTAGCGGGAGGGCCAACCGGAGGGCAGTTCTTC. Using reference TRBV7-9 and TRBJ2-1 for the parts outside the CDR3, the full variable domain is DTGVSQNPRHKITKRGQNVTFRCDPISEHNRLYWYRQTLGQGPEFLTYFQNEAQLEKSRLLSDRFSAERPKGSFSTLEIQRTEQGDSAMYLCASSLAGGPTGGQFFGPGTRLTVL.

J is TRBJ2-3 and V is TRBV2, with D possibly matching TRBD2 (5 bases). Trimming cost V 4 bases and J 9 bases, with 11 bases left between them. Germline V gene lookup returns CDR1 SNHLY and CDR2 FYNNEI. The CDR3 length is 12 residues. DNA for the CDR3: TGTGCCAGCAGTGGCCAGACTACAACGCAGTATTTT. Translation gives CASSGQTTTQYF.

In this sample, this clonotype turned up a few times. CDR3 in DNA: TGTGCCAGCAGTGACCATGTGCACGCCACTGAAGCTTTCTTT. This encodes CASSDHVHATEAFF. The chain employs TRBV6-1 and TRBJ1-1; D gene ambiguous. CDR3 length: 14 amino acids. Per the germline V gene, CDR1 is MNHNS and CDR2 is SASEGT. V lost 3 bases, J lost 4 bases, and 12 bases lay in between.

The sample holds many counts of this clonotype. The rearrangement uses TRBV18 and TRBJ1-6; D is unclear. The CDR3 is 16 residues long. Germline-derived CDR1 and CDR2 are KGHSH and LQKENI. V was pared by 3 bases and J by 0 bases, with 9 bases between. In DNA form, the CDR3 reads TGTGCCAGCTCACCGGCGGCTAGCTCCTATAATTCACCCCTCCACTTT. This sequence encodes CASSPAASSYNSPLHF.

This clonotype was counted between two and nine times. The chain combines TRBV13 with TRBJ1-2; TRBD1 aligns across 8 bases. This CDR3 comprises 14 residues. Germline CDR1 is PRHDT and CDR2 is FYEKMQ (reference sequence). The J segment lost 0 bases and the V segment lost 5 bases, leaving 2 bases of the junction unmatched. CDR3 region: CASSRQGTNYGYTF. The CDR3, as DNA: TGTGCCAGCAGCCGACAGGGGACTAACTATGGCTACACCTTC.

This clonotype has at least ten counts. The CDR3 bases are TGTGCCAGCAGTTTATGGCAGTACAATGAGCAGTTCTTC. It translates to CASSLWQYNEQFF. This chain links TRBV28 with TRBJ2-1; D gene ambiguous. Looked up from germline, CDR1 is MDHEN and CDR2 is SYDVKM. Trimming removed 0 bases at V and 4 bases at J, with 4 bases between. This CDR3 spans 13 amino acids.

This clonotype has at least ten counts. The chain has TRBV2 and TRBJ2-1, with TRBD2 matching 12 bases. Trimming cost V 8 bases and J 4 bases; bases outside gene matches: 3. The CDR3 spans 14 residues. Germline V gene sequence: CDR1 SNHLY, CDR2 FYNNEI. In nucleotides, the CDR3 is TGTGCCAGCCGACTAGCGGGGGCTTACAATGAGCAGTTCTTC. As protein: CASRLAGAYNEQFF.

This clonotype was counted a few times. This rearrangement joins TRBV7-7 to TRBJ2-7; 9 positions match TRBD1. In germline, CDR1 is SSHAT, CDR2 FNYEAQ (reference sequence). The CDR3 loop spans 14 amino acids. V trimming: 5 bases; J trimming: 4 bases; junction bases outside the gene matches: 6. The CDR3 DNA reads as TGTGCCAGCAGCGCGAGGACAGGGGATTACGAGCAGTACTTC. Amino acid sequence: CASSARTGDYEQYF.

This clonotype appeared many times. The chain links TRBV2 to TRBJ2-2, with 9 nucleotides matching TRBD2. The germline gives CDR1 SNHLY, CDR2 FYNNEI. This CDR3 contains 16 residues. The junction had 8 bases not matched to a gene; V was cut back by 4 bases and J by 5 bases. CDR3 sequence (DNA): TGTGCCAGCAGTGTGACTAGCGGCAGGGGGACCGGGGAGCTGTTTTTT. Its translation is CASSVTSGRGTGELFF. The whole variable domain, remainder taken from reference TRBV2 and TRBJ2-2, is EPEVTQTPSHQVTQMGQEVILRCVPISNHLYFYWYRQILGQKVEFLVSFYNNEISEKSEIFDDQFSVERPDGSNFTLKIRSTKLEDSAMYFCASSVTSGRGTGELFFGEGSRLTVL.